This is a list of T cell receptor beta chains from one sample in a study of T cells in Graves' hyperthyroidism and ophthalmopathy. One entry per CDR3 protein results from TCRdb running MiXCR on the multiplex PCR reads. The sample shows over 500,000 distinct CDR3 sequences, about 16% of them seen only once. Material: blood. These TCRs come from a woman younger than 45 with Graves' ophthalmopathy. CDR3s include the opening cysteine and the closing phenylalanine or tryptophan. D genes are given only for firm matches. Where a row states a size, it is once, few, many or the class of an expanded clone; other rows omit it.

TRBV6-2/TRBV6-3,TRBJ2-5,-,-,TGTGCCAGCGATTCCGTCGGGACCCAGTACTTC,CASDSVGTQYF
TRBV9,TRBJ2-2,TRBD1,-,TGTGCCAGCAGCGTAGGAAGAGGTGACAGGGCCACCGGGGAGCTGTTTTTT,CASSVGRGDRATGELFF
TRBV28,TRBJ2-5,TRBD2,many,TGTGCCAGCAGTTTCCACGGGACTAGCGGGGACGGGACCCAGTACTTC,CASSFHGTSGDGTQYF
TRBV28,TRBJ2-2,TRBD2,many,TGTGCCAGCAGTCTAGGGACTAGCGGGAGTATCGGGGAGCTGTTTTTT,CASSLGTSGSIGELFF
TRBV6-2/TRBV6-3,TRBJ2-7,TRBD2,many,TGTGCCAGCAGACATAGCGGGACGGGGTCCTACGAGCAGTACTTC,CASRHSGTGSYEQYF
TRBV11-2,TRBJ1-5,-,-,TGTGCCAGCAGCCAAGATGAGGCAGGGTCCAATCAGCCCCAGCATTTT,CASSQDEAGSNQPQHF
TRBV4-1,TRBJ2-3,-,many,TGCGCCAGCAGCCAAGATGGTATGGATTTAGATACGCAGTATTTT,CASSQDGMDLDTQYF
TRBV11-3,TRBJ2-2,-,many,TGTGCCAGCAGCTTAGGTGGTATTAGCACCGGGGAGCTGTTTTTT,CASSLGGISTGELFF
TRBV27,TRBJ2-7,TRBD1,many,TGTGCCAGCAGTTTAACCGGGACAGGCTTCTACGAGCAGTACTTC,CASSLTGTGFYEQYF
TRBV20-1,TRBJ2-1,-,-,TGCAGTGCGATACCACCCTTAGACAATGAGCAGTTCTTC,CSAIPPLDNEQFF
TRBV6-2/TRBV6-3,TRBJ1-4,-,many,TGTGCCAGCAGTTACGGCCTCCCGTCTGAAAAACTGTTTTTT,CASSYGLPSEKLFF
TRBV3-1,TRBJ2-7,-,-,TGTGCCAGCAGCACCCGACTGGAAGAGCAGTACTTC,CASSTRLEEQYF
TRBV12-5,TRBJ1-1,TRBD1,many,TGTGCTAGTGGGCAGGGGGGTAAAGAAGCTTTCTTT,CASGQGGKEAFF
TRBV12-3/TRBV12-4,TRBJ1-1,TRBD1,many,TGTGCCAGCAGCCATGGACAGGGACAGGGGAAAAAGAACACTGAAGCTTTCTTT,CASSHGQGQGKKNTEAFF
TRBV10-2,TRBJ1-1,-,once,TGCGCCAGCAGTGGGGGACGCCTATTAAACACTGAAGCTTTCTTT,CASSGGRLLNTEAFF
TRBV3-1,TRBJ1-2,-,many,TGTGCCAGCAGCTCTCTTGACAGTACCAATTCTAACTATGGCTACACCTTC,CASSSLDSTNSNYGYTF
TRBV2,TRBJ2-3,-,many,TGTGCCAGCAGAGACCCGGGCCTCAGCACAGATACGCAGTATTTT,CASRDPGLSTDTQYF
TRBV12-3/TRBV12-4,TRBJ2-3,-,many,TGTGCCAGCAGTTCGCCCAACACAGATACGCAGTATTTT,CASSSPNTDTQYF
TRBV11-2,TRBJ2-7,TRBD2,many,TGTGCCAGCAGCCTCGGGCTAGCGGGGATCTACGAGCAGTACTTC,CASSLGLAGIYEQYF
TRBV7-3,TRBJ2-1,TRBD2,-,TGTGCCAGCAGCCCCCGGGCTAGCGGGTACAATGAGCAGTTCTTC,CASSPRASGYNEQFF
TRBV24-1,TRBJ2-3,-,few,TGTGCCACCAGTGGCGGATCGGTCGGGGGCACAGATACGCAGTATTTT,CATSGGSVGGTDTQYF
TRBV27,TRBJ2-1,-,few,TGTGCCAGCAGTTCACTGGCGAGAAATGAGCAGTTCTTC,CASSSLARNEQFF
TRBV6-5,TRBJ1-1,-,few,TGTGCCAGCAGTTACTCGAGACGGGACACTGAAGCTTTCTTT,CASSYSRRDTEAFF
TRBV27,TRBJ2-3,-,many,TGTGCCAGCAGTTTCTTCTCTGACCCAGCTAGCACAGATACGCAGTATTTT,CASSFFSDPASTDTQYF
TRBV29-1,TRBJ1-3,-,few,TGCAGCGTTGAAGATCAATGGAACTCTGGAAACACCATATATTTT,CSVEDQWNSGNTIYF
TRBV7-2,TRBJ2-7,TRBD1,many,TGTGCCAGCAGCTCTGAGGACAGGTTAGGGAACGAGCAGTACTTC,CASSSEDRLGNEQYF
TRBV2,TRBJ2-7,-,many,TGTGCCAGCAGTGCGGGCAGCTCGACCTACGAGCAGTACTTC,CASSAGSSTYEQYF
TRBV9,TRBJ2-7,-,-,TGTGCCAGCAGCTTCGACTCCTTCGGCTACGAGCAGTACTTC,CASSFDSFGYEQYF
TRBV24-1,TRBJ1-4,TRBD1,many,TGTGCCACCAGTGATTCACGACAGGGCGCAACTAATGAAAAACTGTTTTTT,CATSDSRQGATNEKLFF
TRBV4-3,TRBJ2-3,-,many,TGCGCCAGCAGCCAAGTGGGCCTCCCCACAGATACGCAGTATTTT,CASSQVGLPTDTQYF
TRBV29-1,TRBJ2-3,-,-,TGCAGCGTCCGATCTTGGACAGCAGATACGCAGTATTTT,CSVRSWTADTQYF
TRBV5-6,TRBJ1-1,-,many,TGTGCCAGCAGGGCAACAGGGATGAGCGCTGAAGCTTTCTTT,CASRATGMSAEAFF